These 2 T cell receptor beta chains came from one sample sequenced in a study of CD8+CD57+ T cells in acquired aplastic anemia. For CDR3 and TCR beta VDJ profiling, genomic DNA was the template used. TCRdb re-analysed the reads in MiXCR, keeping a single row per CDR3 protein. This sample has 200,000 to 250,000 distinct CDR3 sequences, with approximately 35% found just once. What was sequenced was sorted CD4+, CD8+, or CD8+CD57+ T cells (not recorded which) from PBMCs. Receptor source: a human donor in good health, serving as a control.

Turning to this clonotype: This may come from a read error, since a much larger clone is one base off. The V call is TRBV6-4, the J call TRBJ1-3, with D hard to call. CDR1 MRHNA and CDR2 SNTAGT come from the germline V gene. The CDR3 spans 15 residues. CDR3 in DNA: TGTGTCAGCAGTGGAACATCGAGCTCTGGAAACACCATATATTTT. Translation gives CVSSGTSSSGNTIYF.

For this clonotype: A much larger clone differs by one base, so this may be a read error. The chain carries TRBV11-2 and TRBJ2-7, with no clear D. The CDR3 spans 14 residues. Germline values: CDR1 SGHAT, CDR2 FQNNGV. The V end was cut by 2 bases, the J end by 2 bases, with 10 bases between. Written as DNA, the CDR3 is TGTGCCAGCAGCTTACTATTGGTGCCCTACGAGCAGTACTTC. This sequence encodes CASSLLLVPYEQYF.